Each of the 22 T cell receptor beta chains below was sequenced from the same sample in a study of regulatory T cells in long-lasting Graves disease. Relying on iRepertoire HTBI primers and Arm-PCR of CDR3 regions, the team built TCR beta libraries. One entry per CDR3 protein, called by TCRdb with MiXCR from the multiplex PCR reads. The sample has roughly 360,000 distinct CDR3 sequences; about 11% are singletons. Sample time point: newly diagnosed GD, antithyroid drugs for less than 3 months. PBMC-derived RNA was used for the TCR library. Another study also made use of these data, one on T cells in Graves' hyperthyroidism and ophthalmopathy.

The sequencing used peripheral blood mononuclear cells (PBMCs), collected at new diagnosis, from a patient treated with antithyroid drugs. Every receptor here comes from a woman aged 18 to 35 with Graves disease.

This clonotype was seen at least ten times. One junction end disagrees with the germline gene, perhaps due to a read error. The V and J genes are TRBV7-2 and TRBJ1-1; D possibly corresponds to TRBD1 (5 bases). The germline V gene has CDR1 SGHTA and CDR2 FQGNSA. The CDR3 extends over 12 amino acids. CDR3 protein: CASSLWGSVIRF. CDR3 DNA: TGTGCCAGCAGCCTCTGGGGGTCGGTCATCCGCTTT. Supplemented by reference TRBV7-2 and TRBJ1-1, the full variable domain reads GAGVSQSPSNKVTEKGKDVELRCDPISGHTALYWYRQSLGQGLEFLIYFQGNSAPDKSGLPSDRFSAERTGGSVSTLTIQRTQQEDSAVYLCASSLWGSVIRFGQGTRLTVV.

This clonotype was seen many times. The rearrangement joins TRBV12-3 or TRBV12-4 to TRBJ1-1; no clear D gene. The V end lost 3 bases, the J end lost 1 base, and 9 bases lay between the germline ends. This CDR3 has 14 residues. The DNA for the CDR3 is TGTGCCAGCAGTTTGAGGCTGGCGAACACTGAAGCTTTCTTT. It codes for CASSLRLANTEAFF.

This clonotype appeared a few times. One end of the junction varies from germline; a read error may be responsible. The chain recombines TRBV5-5 with TRBJ2-1, with 9 nucleotides matching TRBD1. CDR1 is SGHKS, CDR2 YYEKEE, per germline (reference sequence). The CDR3 sequence is 15 residues long. The CDR3 region is CASSLGGQGLVRQLF. The CDR3 bases are TGTGCCAGCAGCTTGGGGGGACAGGGTTTAGTTCGGCAGCTCTTC.

Regarding this clonotype: A much larger clone lies one base from this, so it may be a read error. The rearrangement uses TRBV6-1 and TRBJ2-3; the D is unclear. TRBJ2-7 explains the end of the DNA better; the J call may be wrong. Germline V gives CDR1 MNHNS, CDR2 SASEGT. This CDR3 is built from 12 residues. In nucleotides, the CDR3 is TGTGCCAGCAGGGGCATCCCAAATGAGCAGTACTTC. This gives the protein CASRGIPNEQYF.

The sample holds many counts of this clonotype. This rearrangement joins TRBV19 to TRBJ2-5; D unclear. CDR1 and CDR2 (germline): LNHDA, SQIVND (reference sequence). The CDR3 consists of 14 residues. V gave up 5 bases and J gave up 4 bases, with 14 bases separating them. CDR3 in amino acids: CASSSFGLGETQYF. For the CDR3, the DNA is TGTGCCAGTAGTTCCTTCGGGTTGGGAGAGACCCAGTACTTC.

This clonotype showed up many times. The V gene is TRBV12-3 or TRBV12-4, the J gene TRBJ1-5, with D maybe TRBD1 (6 bases). Deletions cut 2 bases from V and 4 bases from J, with 18 bases between. This CDR3 has 17 amino acids. The CDR3 sequence is CASSLRRGALWNQPQHF. CDR3 bases: TGTGCCAGCAGTTTAAGGCGGGGGGCGCTTTGGAATCAGCCCCAGCATTTT.

Comment on this clonotype: A much larger clone sits a single nucleotide away, making a read error possible. The chain recombines TRBV11-2 with TRBJ2-1; no firm D call. This CDR3 has 14 residues. The germline V gene encodes CDR1 SGHAT and CDR2 FQNNGV. The CDR3 bases are TGTGCCAGCAGCTTAGTAGGCCAGTACAATGGGCAGTTCTTC. This encodes CASSLVGQYNGQFF. The whole variable domain, remainder taken from reference TRBV11-2 and TRBJ2-1, is EAGVAQSPRYKIIEKRQSVAFWCNPISGHATLYWYQQILGQGPKLLIQFQNNGVVDDSQLPKDRFSAERLKGVDSTLKIQPAKLEDSAVYLCASSLVGQYNGQFFGPGTRLTVL.

This clonotype was picked up many times. The V and J genes are TRBV3-1 and TRBJ2-1; 7 bases are shared with TRBD2. Trimming removed 4 bases from V and 1 base from J; junction bases left unmatched: 7. Germline lookup yields CDR1 LGHDT and CDR2 YNNKEL (reference sequence). This CDR3 has 16 amino acids. DNA of the CDR3: TGTGCCAGCAGCCCCTTGCGACTAGCATCCTACAATGAGCAGTTCTTC. Protein: CASSPLRLASYNEQFF.

This clonotype was counted a few times. This chain connects TRBV24-1 to TRBJ2-2; D is undetermined. V was clipped by 4 bases and J by 8 bases, with 7 bases between them. There are 12 residues in the CDR3. Germline assignment: CDR1 KGHDR and CDR2 SFDVKD. The CDR3 sequence is CATSELSGELFF. CDR3 in DNA: TGTGCCACCAGTGAACTAAGTGGGGAGCTGTTTTTT.

This clonotype occurred many times. This chain joins TRBV12-3 or TRBV12-4 and TRBJ1-2; D perhaps matches TRBD1 (5 bases). CDR3 length: 12 residues. The germline V and J ends were trimmed by 5 bases and 5 bases, with 9 bases remaining between them. CDR3 in DNA: TGTGCCAGCAGTCCCGACAGATATGGCTACACCTTC. Its protein product is CASSPDRYGYTF.

This clonotype was observed at least ten times. The chain uses TRBV7-6 and TRBJ2-4; D is possibly TRBD2 (5 bases). The CDR3 runs to 14 residues. CDR1 SGHVS and CDR2 FNYEAQ come from the germline V gene. The germline V and J ends were trimmed by 5 bases and 0 bases, with 8 bases remaining between them. The CDR3 sequence: CASSTREAKNIQYF. CDR3 coding DNA: TGTGCCAGCAGCACCCGGGAAGCCAAAAACATTCAGTACTTC.

This clonotype occurred many times. The chain uses TRBV27 and TRBJ1-2; 9 bases line up with TRBD1. J lost 6 bases, V lost 5 bases, and 7 bases had no gene match. Germline CDR1 MNHEY, CDR2 SMNVEV (reference sequence). This CDR3 comprises 14 residues. CDR3 region: CASSLSGTGNGYTF. The CDR3 DNA reads as TGTGCCAGCAGTCTTTCCGGGACAGGGAATGGCTACACCTTC.

The sample holds many counts of this clonotype. The gene calls are TRBV28 and TRBJ2-7, with D possibly matching TRBD2 (6 bases). Germline CDR1 and CDR2: MDHEN and SYDVKM. Trimming took off 4 bases at V and 4 bases at J, with 17 bases between the two ends. The CDR3 runs 15 residues. The CDR3 DNA follows: TGTGCCAGCAGTTCCCAGGAGGGGAGCCCTTACGAGCAGTACTTC. Protein: CASSSQEGSPYEQYF.

The rearrangement joins TRBV7-2 to TRBJ2-3, with a tentative D call TRBD2 (6 bases). Trimming pared 2 bases from V and 6 bases from J, leaving 21 bases between. Germline CDR1 and CDR2: SGHTA and FQGNSA. This CDR3 is built from 17 residues. CDR3 in DNA: TGTGCCAGCAGCTTATATGTCGTCGGGCGGGGAAGGGATACGCAGTATTTT. It specifies CASSLYVVGRGRDTQYF.

This chain joins TRBV7-9 and TRBJ2-1, with 9 bases aligning to TRBD2. Germline V gene lookup returns CDR1 SEHNR and CDR2 FQNEAQ (reference sequence). V lost 5 bases, J lost 5 bases, and 7 bases stayed unmatched. This CDR3 region has 15 residues. The CDR3 nucleotides are TGTGCCAGCAGCGTGGGACTAGCAGGAAACAATGAGCAGTTCTTC. Protein sequence: CASSVGLAGNNEQFF. The variable domain in full, completed from reference TRBV7-9 and TRBJ2-1, reads DTGVSQNPRHKITKRGQNVTFRCDPISEHNRLYWYRQTLGQGPEFLTYFQNEAQLEKSRLLSDRFSAERPKGSFSTLEIQRTEQGDSAMYLCASSVGLAGNNEQFFGPGTRLTVL.

The rearrangement joins TRBV7-2 to TRBJ2-7; possibly TRBD1 or TRBD2 for D (5 bases each). The CDR3 length is 17 residues. Germline CDR1 and CDR2: SGHTA and FQGNSA. Between the trimmed V and J ends, which lost 4 bases and 0 bases, there was a span of 19 bases. CDR3: CASSSGAGTASSYEQYV. For the CDR3, the DNA is TGTGCCAGCAGCTCTGGGGCTGGGACGGCGAGCTCCTACGAGCAGTACGTC.

This clonotype was picked up many times. The V gene is TRBV28, the J gene TRBJ2-2; D remains unclear. Trimming stripped 1 base from V and 1 base from J, with 10 bases between. There are 16 residues in the CDR3. CDR1 is MDHEN and CDR2 is SYDVKM in the germline V gene. The CDR3 DNA reads as TGTGCCAGCAGTTTATTCTGGGGAAGGAACACCGGGGAGCTGTTTTTT. Translating gives CASSLFWGRNTGELFF.

This clonotype was seen at least ten times. The chain combines TRBV12-3 or TRBV12-4 with TRBJ1-5, with 10 bases lining up with TRBD1. This CDR3 region has 17 residues. The J segment lost 2 bases and the V segment lost 7 bases, leaving 11 bases of the junction unmatched. This CDR3 reads CASILGQGIYGNQPQHF. CDR3 DNA sequence: TGTGCCAGCATCCTGGGACAGGGGATCTACGGCAATCAGCCCCAGCATTTT.

This clonotype was seen at least ten times. The chain uses TRBV10-3 and TRBJ2-3; 9 nucleotides match TRBD2. CDR1 and CDR2 from the germline V gene are ENHRY and SYGVKD. The length of the CDR3 is 13 residues. V was clipped by 7 bases and J by 6 bases; unmatched bases: 5. CDR3 nucleotides: TGTGCCATCAACAGCGGGGGGCAGGATACGCAGTATTTT. The encoded protein is CAINSGGQDTQYF.

This clonotype was counted between two and nine times. The genes are TRBV20-1 and TRBJ1-1; tentatively, D is TRBD1 (6 bases). The CDR3 sequence is 14 residues long. V shed 2 bases and J shed 6 bases, with 16 bases lying between them. CDR1 and CDR2 (germline): DFQATT, SNEGSKA (reference sequence). CDR3 loop: CSARSSDRPSEAFF. For the CDR3, the DNA is TGCAGTGCTAGATCAAGCGACAGGCCCTCTGAAGCTTTCTTT.

In its sample, this clonotype was seen many times. The chain recombines TRBV7-2 with TRBJ1-5; TRBD1 aligns across 7 bases. V lost 4 bases to trimming and J lost 7 bases; unmatched junction nucleotides: 4. The CDR3 is 13 amino acids. The germline V gene has CDR1 SGHTA and CDR2 FQGNSA. The DNA of the CDR3 is TGTGCCAGCAGCTCCAACAGGGGACAGCCCCAGCATTTT. As protein: CASSSNRGQPQHF.

This clonotype was found many times. CDR3 in DNA: TGTGCCAGCAGTTATCGCTGGACTAGCGGGGGTTCAGGGCAGTTCTTC. It codes for CASSYRWTSGGSGQFF. This rearrangement joins TRBV6-5 to TRBJ2-1, with 13 bases fitting TRBD2. The ends lost 3 bases at V and 12 bases at J; junction bases unmatched: 11. The CDR3 runs 16 residues. The germline gives CDR1 MNHEY, CDR2 SVGAGI.